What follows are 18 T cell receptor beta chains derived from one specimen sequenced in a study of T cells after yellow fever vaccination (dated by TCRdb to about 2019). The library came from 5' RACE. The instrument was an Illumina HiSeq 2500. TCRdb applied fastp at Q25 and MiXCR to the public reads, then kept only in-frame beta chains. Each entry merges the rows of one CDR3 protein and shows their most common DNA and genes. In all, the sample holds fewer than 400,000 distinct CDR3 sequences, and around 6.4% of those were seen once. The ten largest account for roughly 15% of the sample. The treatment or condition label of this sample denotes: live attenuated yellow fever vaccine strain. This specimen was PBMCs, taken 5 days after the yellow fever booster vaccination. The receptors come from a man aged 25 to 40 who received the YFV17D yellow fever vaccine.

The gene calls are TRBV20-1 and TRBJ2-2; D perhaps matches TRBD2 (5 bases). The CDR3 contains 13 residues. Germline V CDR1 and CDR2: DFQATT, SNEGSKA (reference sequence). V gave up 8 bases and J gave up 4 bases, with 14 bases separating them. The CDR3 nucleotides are TGCAGTTCTCTCGGGGTGGGCACCGGGGAGCTGTTTTTT. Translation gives CSSLGVGTGELFF.

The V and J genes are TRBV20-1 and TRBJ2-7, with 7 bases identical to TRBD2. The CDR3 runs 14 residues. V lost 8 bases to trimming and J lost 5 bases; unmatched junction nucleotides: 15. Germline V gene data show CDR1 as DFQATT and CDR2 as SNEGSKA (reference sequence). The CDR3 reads CSSRSAGRGDEQYF. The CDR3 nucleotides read TGCAGTTCCAGATCAGCTGGGAGGGGCGACGAGCAGTACTTC.

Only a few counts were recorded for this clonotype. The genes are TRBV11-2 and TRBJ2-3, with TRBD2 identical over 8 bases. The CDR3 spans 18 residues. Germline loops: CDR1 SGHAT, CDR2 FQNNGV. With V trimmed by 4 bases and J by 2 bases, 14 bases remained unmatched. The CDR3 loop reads CASSSRGGAGGTTDTQYF. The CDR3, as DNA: TGTGCCAGCAGCTCCAGGGGCGGTGCGGGAGGCACCACAGATACGCAGTATTTT.

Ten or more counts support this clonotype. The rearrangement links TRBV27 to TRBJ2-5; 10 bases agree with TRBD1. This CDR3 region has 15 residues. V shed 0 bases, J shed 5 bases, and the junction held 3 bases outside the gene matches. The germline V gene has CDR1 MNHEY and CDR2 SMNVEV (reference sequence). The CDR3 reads CASSLSRTGGETQYF. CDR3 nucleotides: TGTGCCAGCAGTTTATCCAGGACAGGGGGTGAGACCCAGTACTTC.

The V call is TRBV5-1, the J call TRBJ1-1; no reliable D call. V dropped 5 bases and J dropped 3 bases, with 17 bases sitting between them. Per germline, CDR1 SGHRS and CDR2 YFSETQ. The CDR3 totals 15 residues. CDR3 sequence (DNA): TGCGCCAGCAGGTGGGAGGAGATTGGGTACACTGAAGCTTTCTTT. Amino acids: CASRWEEIGYTEAFF.

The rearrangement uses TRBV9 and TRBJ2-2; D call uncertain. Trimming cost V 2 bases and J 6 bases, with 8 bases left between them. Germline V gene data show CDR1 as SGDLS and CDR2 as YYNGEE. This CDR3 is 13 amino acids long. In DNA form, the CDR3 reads TGTGCCAGCAGCGTGTCTACATCCGGGGAGCTGTTTTTT. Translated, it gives CASSVSTSGELFF.

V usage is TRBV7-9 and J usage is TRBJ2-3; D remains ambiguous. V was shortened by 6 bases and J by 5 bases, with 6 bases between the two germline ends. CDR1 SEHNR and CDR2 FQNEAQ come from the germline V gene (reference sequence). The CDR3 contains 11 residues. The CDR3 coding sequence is TGTGCCAGCAGAATCGTAGATACGCAGTATTTT. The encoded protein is CASRIVDTQYF. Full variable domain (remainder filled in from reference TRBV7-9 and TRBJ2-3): DTGVSQNPRHKITKRGQNVTFRCDPISEHNRLYWYRQTLGQGPEFLTYFQNEAQLEKSRLLSDRFSAERPKGSFSTLEIQRTEQGDSAMYLCASRIVDTQYFGPGTRLTVL.

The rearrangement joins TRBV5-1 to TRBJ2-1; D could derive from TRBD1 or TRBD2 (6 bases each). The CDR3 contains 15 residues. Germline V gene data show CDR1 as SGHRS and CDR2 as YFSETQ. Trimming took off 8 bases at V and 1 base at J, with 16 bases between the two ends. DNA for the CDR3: TGCGCCAGTGCCCTACAGGGAGGTTCCTACAATGAGCAGTTCTTC. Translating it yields CASALQGGSYNEQFF. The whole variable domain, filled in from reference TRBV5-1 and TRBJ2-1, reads KAGVTQTPRYLIKTRGQQVTLSCSPISGHRSVSWYQQTPGQGLQFLFEYFSETQRNKGNFPGRFSGRQFSNSRSEMNVSTLELGDSALYLCASALQGGSYNEQFFGPGTRLTVL.

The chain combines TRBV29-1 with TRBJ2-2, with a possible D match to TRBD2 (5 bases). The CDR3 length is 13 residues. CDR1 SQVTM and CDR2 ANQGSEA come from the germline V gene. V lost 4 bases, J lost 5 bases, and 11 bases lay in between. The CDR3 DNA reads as TGCAGCGTTGGCCTAGCTTATACCGGGGAGCTGTTTTTT. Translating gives CSVGLAYTGELFF.

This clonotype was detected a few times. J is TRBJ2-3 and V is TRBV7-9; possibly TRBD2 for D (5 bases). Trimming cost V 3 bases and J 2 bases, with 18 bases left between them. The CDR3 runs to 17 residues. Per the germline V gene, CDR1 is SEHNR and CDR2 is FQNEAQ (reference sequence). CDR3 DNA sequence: TGTGCCAGCAGCTTTAGGAGGTCATTGAAGCCCACAGATACGCAGTATTTT. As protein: CASSFRRSLKPTDTQYF. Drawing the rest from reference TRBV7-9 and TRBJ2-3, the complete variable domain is DTGVSQNPRHKITKRGQNVTFRCDPISEHNRLYWYRQTLGQGPEFLTYFQNEAQLEKSRLLSDRFSAERPKGSFSTLEIQRTEQGDSAMYLCASSFRRSLKPTDTQYFGPGTRLTVL.

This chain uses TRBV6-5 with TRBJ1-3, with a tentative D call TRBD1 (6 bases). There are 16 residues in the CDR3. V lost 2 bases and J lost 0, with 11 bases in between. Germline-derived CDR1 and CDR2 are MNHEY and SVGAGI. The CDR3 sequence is CASSYPDRHSGNTIYF. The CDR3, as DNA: TGTGCCAGCAGTTACCCGGACAGACACTCTGGAAACACCATATATTTT.

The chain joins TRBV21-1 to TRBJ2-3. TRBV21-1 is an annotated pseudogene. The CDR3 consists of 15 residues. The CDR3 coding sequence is TGTGCCAGCAGCAAAGCGGGCACGTCCACAGATACGCAGTATTTT. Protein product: CASSKAGTSTDTQYF.

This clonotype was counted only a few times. The CDR3 protein is CSVTGGYAGFTEAFF. Written as DNA, the CDR3 is TGCAGCGTGACAGGGGGCTACGCCGGTTTCACTGAAGCTTTCTTT. The rearrangement uses TRBV29-1 and TRBJ1-1; TRBD1 matches 10 bases. J gave up 4 bases and V 6 bases, and 11 bases lay outside the gene matches. The CDR3 is 15 amino acids. CDR1 SQVTM and CDR2 ANQGSEA come from the germline V gene.

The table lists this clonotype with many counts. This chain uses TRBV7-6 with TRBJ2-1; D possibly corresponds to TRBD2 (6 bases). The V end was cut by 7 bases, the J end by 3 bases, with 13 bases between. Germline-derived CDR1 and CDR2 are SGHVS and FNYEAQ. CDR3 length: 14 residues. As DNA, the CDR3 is TGTGCCAGCATGCGGGACCATGTCTACAATGAGCAGTTCTTC. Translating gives CASMRDHVYNEQFF.

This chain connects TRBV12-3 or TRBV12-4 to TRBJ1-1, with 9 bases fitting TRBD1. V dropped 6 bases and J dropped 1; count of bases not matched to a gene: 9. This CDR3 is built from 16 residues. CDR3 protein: CASSPGQGIENTEAFF. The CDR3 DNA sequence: TGTGCCAGCAGCCCTGGACAGGGGATTGAGAACACTGAAGCTTTCTTT.

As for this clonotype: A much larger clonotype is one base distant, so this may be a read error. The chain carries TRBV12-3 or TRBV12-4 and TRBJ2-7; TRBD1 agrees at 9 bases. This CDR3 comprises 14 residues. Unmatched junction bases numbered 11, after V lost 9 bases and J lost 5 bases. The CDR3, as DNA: TGTGCCAGTTCAACCGGGACAGGGAGCAACGAGCAGTACTTC. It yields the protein CASSTGTGSNEQYF.

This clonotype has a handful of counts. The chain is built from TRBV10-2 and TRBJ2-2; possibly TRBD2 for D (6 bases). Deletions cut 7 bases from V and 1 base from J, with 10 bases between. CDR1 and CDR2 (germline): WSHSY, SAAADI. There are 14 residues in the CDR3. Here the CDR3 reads CASNGGMNTGELFF. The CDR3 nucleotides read TGCGCCAGCAATGGCGGGATGAACACCGGGGAGCTGTTTTTT.

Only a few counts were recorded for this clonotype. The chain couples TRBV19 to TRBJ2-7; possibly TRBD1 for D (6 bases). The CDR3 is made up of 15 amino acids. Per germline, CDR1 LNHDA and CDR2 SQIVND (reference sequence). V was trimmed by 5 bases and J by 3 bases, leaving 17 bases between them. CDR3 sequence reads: CASSSRDNSIYEQYF. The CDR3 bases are TGTGCCAGTAGTTCCCGGGACAACAGTATCTACGAGCAGTACTTC.